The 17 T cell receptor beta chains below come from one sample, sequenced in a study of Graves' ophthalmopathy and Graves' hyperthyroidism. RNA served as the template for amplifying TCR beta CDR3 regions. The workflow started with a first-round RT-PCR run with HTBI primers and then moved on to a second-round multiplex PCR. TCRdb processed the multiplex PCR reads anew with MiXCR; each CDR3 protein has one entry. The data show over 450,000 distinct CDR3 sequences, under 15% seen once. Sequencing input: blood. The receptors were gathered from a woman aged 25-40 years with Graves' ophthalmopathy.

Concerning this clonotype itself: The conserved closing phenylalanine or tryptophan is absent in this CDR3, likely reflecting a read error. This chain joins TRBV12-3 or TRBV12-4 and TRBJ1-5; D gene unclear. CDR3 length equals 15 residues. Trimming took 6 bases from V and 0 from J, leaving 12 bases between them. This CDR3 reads CASSPCGYSNQPQHV. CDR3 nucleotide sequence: TGTGCCAGCAGCCCATGTGGCTATAGCAATCAGCCCCAGCATGTT.

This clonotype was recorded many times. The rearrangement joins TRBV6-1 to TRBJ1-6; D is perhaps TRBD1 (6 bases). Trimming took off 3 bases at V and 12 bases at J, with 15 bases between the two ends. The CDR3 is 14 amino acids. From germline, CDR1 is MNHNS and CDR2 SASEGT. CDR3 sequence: CASSEGAGSEPLHF. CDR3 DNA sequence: TGTGCCAGCAGTGAGGGGGCTGGGTCGGAACCCCTCCACTTT.

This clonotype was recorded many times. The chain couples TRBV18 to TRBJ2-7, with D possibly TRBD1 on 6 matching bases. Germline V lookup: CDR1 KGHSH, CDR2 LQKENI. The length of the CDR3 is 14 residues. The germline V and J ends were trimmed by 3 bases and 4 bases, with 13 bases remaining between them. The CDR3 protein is CASSPMTGAYEQYF. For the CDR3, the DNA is TGTGCCAGCTCACCGATGACAGGAGCTTACGAGCAGTACTTC. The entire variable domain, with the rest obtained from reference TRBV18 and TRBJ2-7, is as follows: NAGVMQNPRHLVRRRGQEARLRCSPMKGHSHVYWYRQLPEEGLKFMVYLQKENIIDESGMPKERFSAEFPKEGPSILRIQQVVRGDSAAYFCASSPMTGAYEQYFGPGTRLTVT.

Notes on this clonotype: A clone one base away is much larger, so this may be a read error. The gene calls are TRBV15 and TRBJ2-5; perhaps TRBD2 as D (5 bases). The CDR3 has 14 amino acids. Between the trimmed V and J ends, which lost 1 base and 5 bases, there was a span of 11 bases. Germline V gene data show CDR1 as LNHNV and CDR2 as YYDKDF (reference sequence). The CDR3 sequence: CATSRVRGWETQYF. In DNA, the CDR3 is TGTGCCACCAGCAGAGTCAGAGGGTGGGAGACCCAGTACTTC.

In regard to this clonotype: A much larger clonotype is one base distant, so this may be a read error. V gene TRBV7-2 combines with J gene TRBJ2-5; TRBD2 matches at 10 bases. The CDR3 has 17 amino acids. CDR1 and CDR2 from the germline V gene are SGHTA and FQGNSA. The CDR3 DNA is TGTGCCAGCAGCTTAGGGCCCCAGCGGGGGGGGGGAGAGACCAAGTACTTC. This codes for CASSLGPQRGGGETKYF. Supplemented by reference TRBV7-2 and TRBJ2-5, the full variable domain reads GAGVSQSPSNKVTEKGKDVELRCDPISGHTALYWYRQSLGQGLEFLIYFQGNSAPDKSGLPSDRFSAERTGGSVSTLTIQRTQQEDSAVYLCASSLGPQRGGGETKYFGPGTRLLVL.

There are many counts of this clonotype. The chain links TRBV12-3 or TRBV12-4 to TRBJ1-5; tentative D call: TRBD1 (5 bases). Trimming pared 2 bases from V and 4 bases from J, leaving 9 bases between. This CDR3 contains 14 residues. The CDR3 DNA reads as TGTGCCAGCAGTTTACTGGCAGGGAATCAGCCCCAGCATTTT. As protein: CASSLLAGNQPQHF.

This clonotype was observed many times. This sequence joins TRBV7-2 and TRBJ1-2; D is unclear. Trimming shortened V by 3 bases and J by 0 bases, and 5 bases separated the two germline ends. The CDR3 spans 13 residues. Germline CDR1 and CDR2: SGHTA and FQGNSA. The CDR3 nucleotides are TGTGCCAGCAGCTTTACAGCTAACTATGGCTACACCTTC. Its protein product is CASSFTANYGYTF.

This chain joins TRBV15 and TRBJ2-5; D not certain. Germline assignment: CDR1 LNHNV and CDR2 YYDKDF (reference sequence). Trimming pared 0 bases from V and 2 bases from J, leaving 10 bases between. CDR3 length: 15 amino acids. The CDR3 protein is CATSRDLARQETQYF. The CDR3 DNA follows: TGTGCCACCAGCAGAGACCTTGCCCGACAAGAGACCCAGTACTTC.

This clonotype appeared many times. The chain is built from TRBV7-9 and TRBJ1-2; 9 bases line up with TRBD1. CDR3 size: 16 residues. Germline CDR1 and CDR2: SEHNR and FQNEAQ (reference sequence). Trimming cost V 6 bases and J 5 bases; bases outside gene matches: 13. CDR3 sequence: CASSFRRDRAMYGYTF. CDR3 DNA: TGTGCCAGCAGTTTTCGCCGGGACAGGGCCATGTATGGCTACACCTTC.

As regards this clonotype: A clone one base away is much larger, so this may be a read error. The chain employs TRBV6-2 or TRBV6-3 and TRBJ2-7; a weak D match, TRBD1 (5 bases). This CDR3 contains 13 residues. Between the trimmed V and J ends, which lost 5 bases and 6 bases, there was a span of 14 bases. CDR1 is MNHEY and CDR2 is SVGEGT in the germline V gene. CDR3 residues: CASSGQGAGEQYF. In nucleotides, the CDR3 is TGTGCCAGCAGTGGGCAGGGTGCAGGCGAGCAGTACTTC.

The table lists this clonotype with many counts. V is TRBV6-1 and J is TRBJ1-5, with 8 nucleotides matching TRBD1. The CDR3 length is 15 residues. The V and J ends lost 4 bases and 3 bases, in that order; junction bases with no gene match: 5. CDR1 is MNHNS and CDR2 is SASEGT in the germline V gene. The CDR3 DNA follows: TGTGCCAGCAGTGGACAGGGGCTATACAATCAGCCCCAGCATTTT. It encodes CASSGQGLYNQPQHF.

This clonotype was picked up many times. Here the CDR3 reads CASGGDRGWLNQPQHF. CDR3 in DNA: TGTGCCAGCGGCGGGGATAGAGGGTGGCTGAATCAGCCCCAGCATTTT. The gene calls are TRBV6-2 or TRBV6-3 and TRBJ1-5, with unresolved D. Trimming left V 8 bases short and J 4 bases short, with 21 bases between. Looked up from germline, CDR1 is MNHEY and CDR2 is SVGEGT. This CDR3 region has 16 residues.

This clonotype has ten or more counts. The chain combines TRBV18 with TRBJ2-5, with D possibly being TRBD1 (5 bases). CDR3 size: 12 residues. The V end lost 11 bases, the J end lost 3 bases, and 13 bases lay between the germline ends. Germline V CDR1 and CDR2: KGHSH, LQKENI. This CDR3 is CARRQTKETQYF. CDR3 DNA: TGTGCCCGCCGACAGACGAAAGAGACCCAGTACTTC.

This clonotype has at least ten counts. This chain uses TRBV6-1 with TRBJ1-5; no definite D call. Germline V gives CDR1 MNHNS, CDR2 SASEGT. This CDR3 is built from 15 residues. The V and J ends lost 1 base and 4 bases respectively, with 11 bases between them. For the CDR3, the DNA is TGTGCCAGCAGTGAAGGGCCAGGCGAAAATCAGCCCCAGCATTTT. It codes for CASSEGPGENQPQHF.

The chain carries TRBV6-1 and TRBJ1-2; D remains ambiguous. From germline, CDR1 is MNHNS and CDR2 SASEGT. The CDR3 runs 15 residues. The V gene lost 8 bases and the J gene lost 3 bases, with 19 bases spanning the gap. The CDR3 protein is CASRYAGLSDYGYTF. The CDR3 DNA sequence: TGTGCCAGCCGCTATGCGGGGTTAAGTGACTATGGCTACACCTTC.

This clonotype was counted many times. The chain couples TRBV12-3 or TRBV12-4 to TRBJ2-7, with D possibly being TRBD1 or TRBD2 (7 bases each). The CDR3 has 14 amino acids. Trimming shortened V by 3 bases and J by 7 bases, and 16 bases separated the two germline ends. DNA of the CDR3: TGTGCCAGCAGTTTGGCCAGGGGGAGGGGGGAGCAGTACTTC. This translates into CASSLARGRGEQYF.

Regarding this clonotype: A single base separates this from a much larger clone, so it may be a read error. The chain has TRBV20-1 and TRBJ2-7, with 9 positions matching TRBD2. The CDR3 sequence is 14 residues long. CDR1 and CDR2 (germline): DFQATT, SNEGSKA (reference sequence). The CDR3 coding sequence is TGCAGTGCTAGCCCCAGACTAGCGGTCTACGAGCAGTGCTTC. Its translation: CSASPRLAVYEQCF.